Listed here is a single T cell receptor (beta chain). Its matching antigen is unknown. The data were taken from a study of blood T cells in healthy people across ages. Overall study findings and caveats: Across the age range, TCR beta diversity per million T cells fell in a roughly linear way.

CDR3 size: 11 residues. The V gene lost 7 bases and the J gene lost 5 bases, with 8 bases spanning the gap. A sample-barcoded 5' primer and a J-beta primer mix were used in a second PCR of roughly 7 to 11 cycles. TCRdb reanalysed the 5' RACE reads using MiXCR and keeps one entry per CDR3 protein. The data hold hundreds of thousands of distinct CDR3 sequences, with over 45% observed a single time. The sequence derives from a woman aged 60-70 years in good health. This sequence joins TRBV12-3 or TRBV12-4 and TRBJ2-5; D not certain. Specimen: blood. CDR3 residues: CASTRRETQYF. DNA for the CDR3: TGTGCCAGCACCAGGCGGGAGACCCAGTACTTC.